This T cell receptor beta chain was recorded in a study of shared clonotypes between healthy human individuals. Study results and caveats: Genetic and exposure-history diversity was limited by the small donor number.

Germline CDR1 SGHRS, CDR2 YFSETQ. This CDR3 is built from 14 residues. Concerning this clone: What it binds is not known. One end of the junction fails to match germline, which may point to a read error.

Some clones are missing from TCRdb's copy, which holds only in-frame ones; the method was immunoSEQ multiplex PCR. Of about 2.4 million clones in the sample, more than 80% are singletons; the top ten hold about 0.13%. Input material: naive CD4+ T cells sorted from blood. This sample's subset: CD45RA+ positively selected. This receptor was taken from a man between 18 and 29 years old in good health. V is TRBV5-1 and J is TRBJ1-6; D possibly corresponds to TRBD1 (6 bases). Here the CDR3 DNA reads TGCGCCAGCAGCGGACTGGGACATAACTCACCCCTCCACTTT. Translation: CASSGLGHNSPLHF.